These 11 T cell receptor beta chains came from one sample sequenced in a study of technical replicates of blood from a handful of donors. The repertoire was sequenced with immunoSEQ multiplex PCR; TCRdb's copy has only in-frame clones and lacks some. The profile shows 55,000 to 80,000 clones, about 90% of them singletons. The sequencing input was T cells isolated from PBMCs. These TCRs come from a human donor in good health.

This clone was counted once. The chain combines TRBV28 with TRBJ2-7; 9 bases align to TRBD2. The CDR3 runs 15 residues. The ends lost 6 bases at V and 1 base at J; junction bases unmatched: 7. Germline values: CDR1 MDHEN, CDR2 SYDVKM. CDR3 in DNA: TGTGCCAGCAGAGTAGCGGGAGAATGGTCCTACGAGCAGTACTTC. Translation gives CASRVAGEWSYEQYF. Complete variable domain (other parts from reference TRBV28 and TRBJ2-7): DVKVTQSSRYLVKRTGEKVFLECVQDMDHENMFWYRQDPGLGLRLIYFSYDVKMKEKGDIPEGYSVSREKKERFSLILESASTNQTSMYLCASRVAGEWSYEQYFGPGTRLTVT.

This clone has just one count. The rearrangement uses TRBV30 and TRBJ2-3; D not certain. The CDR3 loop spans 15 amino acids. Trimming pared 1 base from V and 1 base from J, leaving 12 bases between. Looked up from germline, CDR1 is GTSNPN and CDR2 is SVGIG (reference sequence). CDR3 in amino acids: CAWSEAVSGTDTQYF. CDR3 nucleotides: TGTGCCTGGAGTGAGGCGGTCTCGGGCACAGATACGCAGTATTTT.

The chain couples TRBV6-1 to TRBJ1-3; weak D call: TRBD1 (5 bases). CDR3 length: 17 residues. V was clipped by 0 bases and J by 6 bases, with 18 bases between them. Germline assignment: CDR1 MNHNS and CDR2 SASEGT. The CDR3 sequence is CASSEALFNRLENTIYF. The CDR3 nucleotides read TGTGCCAGCAGTGAAGCGCTTTTTAACAGGTTGGAAAACACCATATATTTT.

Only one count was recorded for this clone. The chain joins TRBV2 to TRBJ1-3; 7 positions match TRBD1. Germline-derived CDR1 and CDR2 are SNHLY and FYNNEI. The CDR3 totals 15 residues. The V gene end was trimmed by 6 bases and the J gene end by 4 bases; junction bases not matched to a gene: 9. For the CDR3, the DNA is TGTGCCAGCAGAGTCGGGACAGTACCAGGAAACACCATATATTTT. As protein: CASRVGTVPGNTIYF. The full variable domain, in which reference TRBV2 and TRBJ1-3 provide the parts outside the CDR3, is EPEVTQTPSHQVTQMGQEVILRCVPISNHLYFYWYRQILGQKVEFLVSFYNNEISEKSEIFDDQFSVERPDGSNFTLKIRSTKLEDSAMYFCASRVGTVPGNTIYFGEGSWLTVV.

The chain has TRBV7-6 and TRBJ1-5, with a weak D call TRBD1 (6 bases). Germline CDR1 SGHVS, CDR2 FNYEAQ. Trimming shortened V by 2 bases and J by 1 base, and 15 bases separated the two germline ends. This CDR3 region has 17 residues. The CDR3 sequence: CASSLLGAGASNQPQHF. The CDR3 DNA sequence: TGTGCCAGCAGCTTATTGGGGGCAGGGGCGAGCAATCAGCCCCAGCATTTT.

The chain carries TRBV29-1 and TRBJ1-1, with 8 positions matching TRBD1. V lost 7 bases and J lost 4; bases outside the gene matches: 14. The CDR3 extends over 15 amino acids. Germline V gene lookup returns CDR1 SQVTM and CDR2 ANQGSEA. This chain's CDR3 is CSADPQGAVGTEAFF. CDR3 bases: TGCAGCGCCGATCCTCAGGGGGCGGTGGGCACTGAAGCTTTCTTT.

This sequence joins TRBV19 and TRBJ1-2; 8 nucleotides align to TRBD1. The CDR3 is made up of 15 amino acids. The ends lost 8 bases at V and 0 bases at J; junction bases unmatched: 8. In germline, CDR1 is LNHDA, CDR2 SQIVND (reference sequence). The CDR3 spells CASAAGGITNYGYTF. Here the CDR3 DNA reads TGTGCCAGTGCAGCAGGGGGCATTACTAACTATGGCTACACCTTC.

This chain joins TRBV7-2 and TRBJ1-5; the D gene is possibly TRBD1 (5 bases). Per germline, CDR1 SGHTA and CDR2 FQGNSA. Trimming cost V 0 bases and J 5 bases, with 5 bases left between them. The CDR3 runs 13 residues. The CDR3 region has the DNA TGTGCCAGCAGCTTAGCCAGGGATCAGCCCCAGCATTTT. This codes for CASSLARDQPQHF.

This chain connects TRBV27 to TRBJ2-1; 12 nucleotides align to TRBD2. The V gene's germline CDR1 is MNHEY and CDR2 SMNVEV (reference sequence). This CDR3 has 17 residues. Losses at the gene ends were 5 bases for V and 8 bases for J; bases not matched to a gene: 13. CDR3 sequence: CASSAGRGLAGLDEQFF. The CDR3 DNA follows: TGTGCCAGCAGTGCGGGGCGTGGACTAGCGGGATTGGATGAGCAGTTCTTC.

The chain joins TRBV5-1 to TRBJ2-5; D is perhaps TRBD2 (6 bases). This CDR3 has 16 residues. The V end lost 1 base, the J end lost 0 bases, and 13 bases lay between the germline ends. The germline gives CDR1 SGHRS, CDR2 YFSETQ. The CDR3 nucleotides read TGCGCCAGCAGCTTGTATGGCGGAGGGTACCAAGAGACCCAGTACTTC. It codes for CASSLYGGGYQETQYF.

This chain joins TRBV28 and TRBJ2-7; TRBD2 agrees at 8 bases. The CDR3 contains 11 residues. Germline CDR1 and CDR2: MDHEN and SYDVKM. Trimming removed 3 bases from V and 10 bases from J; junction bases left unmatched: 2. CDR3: CASSFSGDQYF. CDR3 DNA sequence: TGTGCCAGCAGTTTTAGCGGGGACCAGTACTTC.